Listed below are T cell receptor beta chains from one sample, sequenced in a study of blood T cell repertoires in COVID-19. Assay: immunoSEQ multiplex PCR; the TCRdb copy retains only in-frame clones and omits some. This sample has some 80,000 clones, with about 76% found just once. The sequenced material came from peripheral blood. Receptors were obtained from a woman older than 75 with active or convalescent COVID-19. The CDR3 runs from the conserved cysteine through the conserved F or W. The D gene is left open where the match is weak. Only some rows state a clone size, as once, few, many or a class for expanded clones.

.,TRBV5-5,TRBJ1-6,.,TGTGCCAGCAGCTTAGGGGGTGGTAATTCACCCCTCCACTTT,CASSLGGGNSPLHF
.,TRBV7-2,TRBJ2-7,.,TGTGCCAAAACAGGGTTAATACCCTACGAGCAGTACTTC,CAKTGLIPYEQYF
.,TRBV4-3,TRBJ1-6,.,TGCGCCAGCAGCCAAGGGGCCACTTTGGGAGGTTCACCCCTCCACTTT,CASSQGATLGGSPLHF
.,TRBV6-5,TRBJ1-5,.,TGTGCCAGCAGTTATCAGGGGTATAGCAATCAGCCCCAGCATTTT,CASSYQGYSNQPQHF
.,TRBV9,TRBJ2-1,.,TGTGCCAGCAGCCCCCGGGACTGGGTCTACAATGAGCAGTTCTTC,CASSPRDWVYNEQFF
.,TRBV19,TRBJ1-4,.,TGTGCCACTTACCTAGGGAGGGGGTCACACCTTGCAACTAATGAAAAACTGTTTTTT,CATYLGRGSHLATNEKLFF
.,TRBV11-2,TRBJ2-1,.,TGTGCCTCCTCCCGAGCGGGCCTCAATGAGCAGTTCTTC,CASSRAGLNEQFF
.,TRBV2,TRBJ1-2,.,TGTGCCAGCAGGGAGGGTAACTATGGCTACACCTTC,CASREGNYGYTF
.,TRBV7-8,TRBJ1-4,.,TGTGCCAGCAGCGCCACCGGGAGAGTGGGTGAAAAACTGTTTTTT,CASSATGRVGEKLFF
.,TRBV10-3,TRBJ1-1,TRBD1,TGTGCCATTACACAGGGGGCCTCTGAAGCTTTCTTT,CAITQGASEAFF
.,TRBV11-2,TRBJ1-2,TRBD1,TGTGCCAGCAGCTTGCACCGAGACAGGGTCTATGGCTACACCTTC,CASSLHRDRVYGYTF
few,TRBV28,TRBJ1-1,.,TGTGCCAGCGCTCCGACTTCAGCGAACACTGAAGCTTTCTTT,CASAPTSANTEAFF
.,TRBV28,TRBJ1-4,.,TGTGCCAGCATTGACAGTGCAACTAATGAAAAACTGTTTTTT,CASIDSATNEKLFF
.,TRBV20-1,TRBJ2-1,.,TGCAGTGCTGAAAGAGGTAATGAGCAGTTCTTC,CSAERGNEQFF
.,TRBV5-1,TRBJ2-5,.,TGCGCCAGCAGCTTGCCAGACCAAGAGACCCAGTACTTC,CASSLPDQETQYF
.,TRBV5-4,TRBJ1-1,TRBD1,TGTGCCAGCAGCCCACCCTCAGGGGGTGGTATCACTGAAGCTTTCTTT,CASSPPSGGGITEAFF
few,TRBV11-2,TRBJ2-7,.,TGTGCCAGCAGCGAAAACCAGGGATTTGGCGAGCAGTACTTC,CASSENQGFGEQYF
few,TRBV5-1,TRBJ2-7,.,TGCGCCAGCAGCTCTAGCGGACAGGGCTACGAGCAGTACTTC,CASSSSGQGYEQYF
.,TRBV4-1,TRBJ2-5,.,TGCGCCAGCAGCCAAGAGTTCTGGGCTCGGGAGACCCAGTACTTC,CASSQEFWARETQYF
.,TRBV9,TRBJ2-5,.,TGTGCCAGCAGCGTAGGAGGGGGGGCCGTTGAGACCCAGTACTTC,CASSVGGGAVETQYF
.,TRBV9,TRBJ1-2,TRBD1,TGTGCCAGCAGCGCCCCTGGGACAGGGCATCATTTGGGAGGCTACACCTTC,CASSAPGTGHHLGGYTF
.,TRBV6-6,TRBJ2-1,.,TGTGCCAGCAGTTACTCGAAGGGGGGGGGCGTAAGTGGGCAGTTCTTC,CASSYSKGGGVSGQFF
.,TRBV9,TRBJ2-7,.,TGTGCCAGCAGCGTAGCCCCGGACACAACCTACGAGCAGTACTTC,CASSVAPDTTYEQYF
.,TRBV2,TRBJ1-6,TRBD1,TGTGCCAGCAGTGAAGAGTCGACAGGGGCTAGTCTTACCCTCCACTTT,CASSEESTGASLTLHF
.,TRBV18,TRBJ2-5,.,TGTGCCAGCTCAGCCCTAGGAGGGGGCGAGGAGACCCAGTACTTC,CASSALGGGEETQYF
.,TRBV6-2/TRBV6-3,TRBJ1-6,.,TGTGCCAGCAGTTATCGGGACATCGGATCACCCCTCCACTTT,CASSYRDIGSPLHF
.,TRBV6-6,TRBJ2-1,.,TGTGCCAGCAGTTTGGATCGGGACAATGAGCAGTTCTTC,CASSLDRDNEQFF
.,TRBV24-1,TRBJ2-5,.,TGTGCCACCAGTGATTCGGGGGACAGAGGGAAGCGGGAGACCCAGTACTTC,CATSDSGDRGKRETQYF
.,TRBV5-1,TRBJ2-5,.,TGCGCCAGCAGCTTGGACGGCGGCCAATACCAAGAGACCCAGTACTTC,CASSLDGGQYQETQYF
.,TRBV5-1,TRBJ1-4,.,TGCGCCAGCAGCTTCGTCGGGGCAACTAATGAAAAACTGTTTTTT,CASSFVGATNEKLFF
.,TRBV3-1/TRBV3-2,TRBJ1-5,.,TGTGCCAGCAGCCAAGATGGGGGCAGTCAGAGGCCCCAGCATTTT,CASSQDGGSQRPQHF
.,TRBV7-3,TRBJ2-2,.,TGTGCCAGCAGCCGGAACACCGGGGAGCTGTTTTTT,CASSRNTGELFF
.,TRBV4-3,TRBJ1-6,.,TGCGCCAGCAGCCAGTACAGGGATACGCTTTCACCCCTCCACTTT,CASSQYRDTLSPLHF
.,TRBV28,TRBJ1-2,TRBD1,TGTGCCAGCAGTTTTGGACAGGCTAACTATGGCTACACCTTC,CASSFGQANYGYTF
.,TRBV24-1,TRBJ2-1,.,TGTGCCACCAGCACCCAGGAGGGTGGTGATGAGCAGTTCTTC,CATSTQEGGDEQFF
.,TRBV30,TRBJ1-1,.,TGTGCCTGGATTGGACACGAGAACACTGAAGCTTTCTTT,CAWIGHENTEAFF
.,TRBV5-1,TRBJ2-5,.,TGCGCCAGCAGCTTACCGGGGACACAAGAGACCCAGTACTTC,CASSLPGTQETQYF